Listed below are T cell receptor beta chains from one sample, sequenced in a study of blood T cell repertoires in COVID-19. Libraries were prepared by immunoSEQ multiplex PCR; TCRdb keeps only in-frame clonotypes and omits some of them. The profile shows 150,000 or so clones, 60% to 80% of them singletons. The sequenced sample was PBMCs or T cells enriched from blood (not recorded which). These receptors were taken from a woman aged 45 to 65 who had recovered from COVID-19. Both conserved end residues are part of each CDR3. D genes are given only for firm matches. Only part of the rows carry a size: once, few, many, or a class if the clone is expanded.

>TRBJ1-2|TRBV4-1|-|-
CASSQDPGSNYGYTF
TGCGCCAGCAGCCAAGATCCAGGCTCGAACTATGGCTACACCTTC
>TRBJ2-1|TRBV24-1|-|TRBD1
CATEETGGNEQFF
TGTGCCACCGAGGAGACAGGGGGTAATGAGCAGTTCTTC
>TRBJ2-3|TRBV9|-|TRBD2
CASSVGESGRVDTQYF
TGTGCCAGCAGCGTAGGGGAAAGCGGGAGGGTAGATACGCAGTATTTT
>TRBJ2-3|TRBV9|few|-
CASSPGNTDTQYF
TGTGCCAGCAGCCCCGGGAACACAGATACGCAGTATTTT
>TRBJ2-1|TRBV18|-|-
CASSPSSPNNEQFF
TGTGCCAGCTCACCTTCTAGTCCTAACAATGAGCAGTTCTTC
>TRBJ1-3|TRBV9|few|TRBD1
CASSAGGLSGNTIYF
TGTGCCAGCAGCGCAGGGGGCTTGAGTGGAAACACCATATATTTT
>TRBJ2-2|TRBV5-1|-|-
CASSLEGGYTGELFF
TGCGCCAGCAGCTTGGAGGGGGGGTACACCGGGGAGCTGTTTTTT
>TRBJ1-6|TRBV7-3|-|-
CASSLGSDRNNSPLHF
TGTGCCAGCAGCTTAGGTAGTGACAGGAATAATTCACCCCTCCACTTT
>TRBJ2-1|TRBV9|-|TRBD2
CASSVGGGTVNEQFF
TGTGCCAGCAGCGTAGGCGGGGGAACAGTGAATGAGCAGTTCTTC
>TRBJ1-6|TRBV2|-|TRBD1
CASSESPGTGVGPLHF
TGTGCCAGCAGTGAGTCTCCCGGGACAGGAGTTGGTCCCCTCCACTTT
>TRBJ2-2|TRBV9|once|TRBD1
CASSPRTGNTGELFF
TGTGCCAGCAGCCCCCGGACAGGGAACACCGGGGAGCTGTTTTTT
>TRBJ1-1|TRBV21-1|few|-
CASSKTGPIPQNTEAFF
TGTGCCAGCAGCAAGACAGGGCCCATCCCTCAGAACACTGAAGCTTTCTTT
>TRBJ2-1|TRBV28|-|-
CASSPQEGYYNEQFF
TGTGCCAGCAGTCCCCAGGAGGGTTACTACAATGAGCAGTTCTTC
>TRBJ1-1|TRBV3-1/TRBV3-2|-|-
CASSQSIGSPEAFF
TGTGCCAGCAGCCAAAGTATTGGGAGCCCTGAAGCTTTCTTT
>TRBJ2-7|TRBV2|-|-
CASSVQLEQYF
TGTGCCAGCAGCGTTCAACTAGAGCAGTACTTC
>TRBJ1-2|TRBV2|-|-
CASSEENRDYGYTF
TGTGCCAGCAGTGAAGAAAACAGGGACTATGGCTACACCTTC
>TRBJ1-5|TRBV23-1|-|-
CASSQRGGSPQHF
TGCGCCAGCAGTCAACGGGGTGGGTCGCCCCAGCATTTT
>TRBJ2-5|TRBV5-1|once|TRBD2
CASSGAGEETQYF
TGCGCCAGCAGCGGGGCGGGAGAAGAGACCCAGTACTTC
>TRBJ2-1|TRBV27|-|TRBD2
CASSLSGLAFSYNEQFF
TGTGCCAGCAGTTTATCCGGACTAGCGTTCTCCTACAATGAGCAGTTCTTC
>TRBJ2-1|TRBV27|-|-
CASVRRDEQFF
TGTGCCAGCGTACGGAGGGATGAGCAGTTCTTC
>TRBJ1-2|TRBV30|-|-
CAWSVSGTPRENYGYTF
TGTGCCTGGAGTGTATCCGGGACACCGAGGGAGAACTATGGCTACACCTTC
>TRBJ1-2|TRBV12-3/TRBV12-4|-|-
CASSLRGFGYTF
TGTGCCAGCAGTTTAAGGGGTTTTGGCTACACCTTC
>TRBJ1-5|TRBV30|few|-
CAWSGRDNQPQHF
TGTGCCTGGAGTGGCAGGGACAATCAGCCCCAGCATTTT
>TRBJ1-4|TRBV18|-|-
CASSPSSQEGEKLFF
TGTGCCAGCTCACCATCCTCTCAAGAGGGTGAAAAACTGTTTTTT
>TRBJ2-2|TRBV3-1/TRBV3-2|-|-
CASSHEQFGELFF
TGTGCCAGCAGCCATGAACAATTCGGGGAGCTGTTTTTT
>TRBJ2-7|TRBV7-8|-|-
CASSSSLDWSGEQYF
TGTGCCAGCAGCTCTAGTCTGGATTGGTCAGGGGAGCAGTACTTC
>TRBJ1-4|TRBV6-1|once|-
CASSESRGPPREKLFF
TGTGCCAGCAGTGAAAGCAGGGGCCCGCCTCGGGAAAAACTGTTTTTT
>TRBJ2-1|TRBV19|-|TRBD1
CASSIAGQGKYNEQFF
TGTGCCAGTAGTATTGCGGGACAGGGAAAGTACAATGAGCAGTTCTTC
>TRBJ1-1|TRBV5-1|-|TRBD1
CASSWGDRENTEAFF
TGCGCCAGCAGCTGGGGGGACAGGGAGAACACTGAAGCTTTCTTT